A selection of T cell receptor beta chains follows, all from one sample in a study of cytomegalovirus exposure and HLA in healthy donors. Repertoires were generated with immunoSEQ multiplex PCR, while TCRdb's copy carries only in-frame clones and drops some. This sample has about 160,000 clones; roughly 80% occur once, and the top ten carry roughly 10%. Material: PBMCs. These receptors were collected from a young man in good health and CMV-seropositive. The CDR3 runs from the conserved cysteine through the conserved F or W. Fields, in order: V gene, J gene, clone size, D gene, CDR3 DNA, CDR3 protein. A D gene is named only where the DNA matches it firmly. Clone size, where shown, is once, few, many, or a class for clones that have expanded.

>TRBV28|TRBJ2-3|NA|NA
TGTGCCAGCGGGGGGAGCACAGATACGCAGTATTTT
CASGGSTDTQYF
>TRBV4-1|TRBJ2-7|few|TRBD2
TGCGCCAGCAGCCTAGTCCCGACTAGCGATTCCTACGAGCAGTACTTC
CASSLVPTSDSYEQYF
>TRBV21-1|TRBJ1-1|few|NA
TGTGCCAGCAGCAAAGCGAAGGGGACTGAAGCTTTCTTT
CASSKAKGTEAFF
>TRBV7-6|TRBJ2-6|NA|NA
TGTGCCAGCAGCTGGAGTAACTCTGGGGCCAACGTCCTGACTTTC
CASSWSNSGANVLTF
>TRBV2|TRBJ2-3|once|NA
TGTGCCAGCAAGGCGGGGACGGATACGCAGTATTTT
CASKAGTDTQYF
>TRBV19|TRBJ2-7|NA|TRBD2
TGTGCTCCTCATTCCGGGGGGGGATGCGCCTACGAGCAGTACTTC
CAPHSGGGCAYEQYF
>TRBV27|TRBJ2-1|few|TRBD2
TGTGCCAGCAGCTCTTTCCCGGGACTAGCGGGAGGGCCTTACAATGAGCAGTTCTTC
CASSSFPGLAGGPYNEQFF
>TRBV2|TRBJ2-3|NA|NA
TGTGCCAGCGAAGACAGTTCAGATACGCAGTATTTT
CASEDSSDTQYF
>TRBV29-1|TRBJ1-2|NA|TRBD1
TGCAGCGTTGACCCAACAGGGGTTGATGGCTACACCTTC
CSVDPTGVDGYTF
>TRBV2|TRBJ2-2|NA|NA
TGTGCCAGCAGGACGACAGGCTTAAACACCGGGGAGCTGTTTTTT
CASRTTGLNTGELFF
>TRBV30|TRBJ2-7|few|TRBD2
TGTGCCTGGAGGCGGGGGGAAGCCTACGAGCAGTACTTC
CAWRRGEAYEQYF
>TRBV10-3|TRBJ1-2|many|NA
TGTGCCATCAGTGGGCAGGGCTACACCTTC
CAISGQGYTF
>TRBV5-1|TRBJ2-3|NA|NA
TGCGCCAGCAACCGGAGGGGGCCGACCACAGATACGCAGTATTTT
CASNRRGPTTDTQYF
>TRBV9|TRBJ2-2|NA|NA
TGTGCCAGCAGCAAGGTAGCTACGATCGGGGAGCTGTTTTTT
CASSKVATIGELFF
>TRBV11-2|TRBJ2-1|NA|NA
TGTGCCAGCATCCACGGGGCAGCGGGGACATACAATGAGCAGTTCTTC
CASIHGAAGTYNEQFF
>TRBV4-2|TRBJ1-1|NA|NA
TGTGCCAGCAGCCAAGATACGAGGGACAAAGTGAACACTGAAGCTTTCTTT
CASSQDTRDKVNTEAFF
>TRBV7-2|TRBJ1-6|NA|NA
TGTGCCAGCAGCTTAGCTTTTAGTGGCAGGGGTTTAGGGGGTTCACCCCTCCACTTT
CASSLAFSGRGLGGSPLHF
>TRBV27|TRBJ2-3|NA|NA
TGTGCCAGCAGTTCCGGGACAATCCCCCTCACAGATACGCAGTATTTT
CASSSGTIPLTDTQYF
>TRBV28|TRBJ2-2|NA|TRBD2
TGTGCCAGCAGTTCCAGACTAGCTGACACCGGGGAGCTGTTTTTT
CASSSRLADTGELFF
>TRBV9|TRBJ2-7|NA|NA
TGTGCCAGCAGCGTAGGGGTGGAGGGGACCTACGAGCAGTACTTC
CASSVGVEGTYEQYF